The rows below give T cell receptor beta chains drawn from one sample of a study of blood T cell repertoires in COVID-19. Clones were read by immunoSEQ multiplex PCR, and TCRdb kept only the in-frame ones, dropping some. The table records roughly 250,000 clones, 70% to 90% of them present only once. The sample consisted of PBMCs or T cells enriched from blood (not recorded which). The receptors shown here come from a woman in her forties with acute COVID-19. The CDR3 runs from the conserved cysteine through the conserved F or W. The order of the fields is clone size, J gene, V gene, D gene, CDR3 length, CDR3 DNA, CDR3 protein. A D gene is named only where the DNA matches it firmly. Only part of the rows carry a size: once, few, many, or a class if the clone is expanded.

NA | TRBJ2-1 | TRBV4-2 | TRBD2 | 16 | TGTGCCAGCAGCCAAGGACCGTCGGGAGGTAGGGATGAGCAGTTCTTC | CASSQGPSGGRDEQFF
NA | TRBJ2-7 | TRBV27 | NA | 14 | TGTGCCAGCAGTTCTCCGGACTTCTCCTACGAGCAGTACTTC | CASSSPDFSYEQYF
NA | TRBJ2-3 | TRBV30 | TRBD1 | 16 | TGTGCCTGGAGTGTCGGGACAGAGGGATTCACAGATACGCAGTATTTT | CAWSVGTEGFTDTQYF
NA | TRBJ1-1 | TRBV5-4 | NA | 13 | TGTGCCAGCAGCTCAACAGTGAACACTGAAGCTTTCTTT | CASSSTVNTEAFF
NA | TRBJ2-4 | TRBV10-3 | TRBD1 | 16 | TGTGCCATCAGTGAGTCGACAGGGGGTACCAAAAACATTCAGTACTTC | CAISESTGGTKNIQYF
once | TRBJ1-2 | TRBV19 | TRBD1 | 15 | TGTGCCAGTAGTATAGGGGGGACAGCCTTAGAAGGCTACACCTTC | CASSIGGTALEGYTF
NA | TRBJ1-5 | TRBV12-3/TRBV12-4 | NA | 13 | TGTGCCAGCAGTTTAGAGTCGGATCAGCCCCAGCATTTT | CASSLESDQPQHF
many | TRBJ1-2 | TRBV12-3/TRBV12-4 | NA | 13 | TGTGCCAGCAGTGCCTACAGCGGCTATGGCTACACCTTC | CASSAYSGYGYTF
NA | TRBJ2-6 | TRBV2 | NA | 16 | TGTGCCAGCAGGGAGACAGGTCCGTCTGGGGCCAACGTCCTGACTTTC | CASRETGPSGANVLTF
NA | TRBJ2-1 | TRBV15 | NA | 15 | TGTGCCACCAGCAGGTGGTCGGCAGGGGTCGATGAGCAGTTCTTC | CATSRWSAGVDEQFF
NA | TRBJ2-5 | TRBV3-1/TRBV3-2 | TRBD1 | 16 | TGTGCCAGCAACCAAGGGAACAGGGGATGGGTAGAGACCCAGTACTTC | CASNQGNRGWVETQYF
NA | TRBJ2-7 | TRBV4-1 | TRBD2 | 17 | TGCGCCAGCAGCCAGTACTCAGGACTAGCGGGAGGATACGAGCAGTACTTC | CASSQYSGLAGGYEQYF
NA | TRBJ2-1 | TRBV14 | TRBD2 | 16 | TGTGCCAGCAGCCACAGCGGACTAGCGGTATACAATGAGCAGTTCTTC | CASSHSGLAVYNEQFF
NA | TRBJ2-7 | TRBV5-1 | TRBD1 | 14 | TGCGCCAGCAGCTGGGGGGGACAGGGCTACGAGCAGTACTTC | CASSWGGQGYEQYF
NA | TRBJ2-7 | TRBV11-3 | NA | 15 | TGTGCCAGCAGCTTACTAGGGGGTGGCTCCTACGAGCAGTACTTC | CASSLLGGGSYEQYF
once | TRBJ2-1 | TRBV18 | TRBD2 | 12 | TGTGCCAGCCACGGGGCTAGCGGGAAGCAGTTCTTC | CASHGASGKQFF
NA | TRBJ2-5 | TRBV11-3 | NA | 16 | TGTGCCAGCAGCTCCATAACCAGGGTATGGGAAGAGACCCAGTACTTC | CASSSITRVWEETQYF
once | TRBJ2-3 | TRBV4-2 | TRBD2 | 14 | TGTGCCAGCAGCCAAGCTAGCGGGAGCCATACGCAGTATTTT | CASSQASGSHTQYF
NA | TRBJ1-1 | TRBV14 | NA | 14 | TGTGCCAGCAGCCAAGTTGCGGGGAACACTGAAGCTTTCTTT | CASSQVAGNTEAFF
NA | TRBJ2-2 | TRBV12-3/TRBV12-4 | NA | 13 | TGTGCCAGCAGTCCTTTACTAGTCGGGGAGCTGTTTTTT | CASSPLLVGELFF
NA | TRBJ1-1 | TRBV15 | NA | 13 | TGTGCCACCAGCAGAGTTAAAAACACTGAAGCTTTCTTT | CATSRVKNTEAFF
once | TRBJ2-2 | TRBV19 | NA | 16 | TGTGCCAGTAAAGAATTGGAGAAAATGAACACCGGGGAGCTGTTTTTT | CASKELEKMNTGELFF
NA | TRBJ2-1 | TRBV11-3 | TRBD2 | 15 | TGTGCCAGCAGCCCAAATAGGGGAGGGAACAATGAGCAGTTCTTC | CASSPNRGGNNEQFF
NA | TRBJ2-3 | TRBV6-4 | TRBD2 | 14 | TGTGCCAGCAGTGACCTAGCGGGAGGGGATACGCAGTATTTT | CASSDLAGGDTQYF
NA | TRBJ2-3 | TRBV11-3 | TRBD2 | 19 | TGTGCCAGCAGCTTAGCGGCTAGTATCAGCGGGAGGCACACAGATACGCAGTATTTT | CASSLAASISGRHTDTQYF
few | TRBJ1-5 | TRBV19 | NA | 13 | TGTGCCAGTAGTAAGACTGACAATCAGCCCCAGCATTTT | CASSKTDNQPQHF
NA | TRBJ2-1 | TRBV30 | TRBD2 | 13 | TGTGCCTGGAGGGGACTAGCGGGAAGTGAGCAGTTCTTC | CAWRGLAGSEQFF
NA | TRBJ2-7 | TRBV19 | TRBD2 | 15 | TGTGCCAGTAGTGTCTCTAGCGGTGACTCCTACGAGCAGTACTTC | CASSVSSGDSYEQYF
NA | TRBJ2-1 | TRBV11-2 | NA | 14 | TGTGCCAGCAGCTTAGTAACTATAAACAATGAGCAGTTCTTC | CASSLVTINNEQFF
NA | TRBJ2-5 | TRBV10-1 | TRBD2 | 16 | TGCGCCAGCAGTGGAGGCCTAGCGGGAGGACGGGAGACCCAGTACTTC | CASSGGLAGGRETQYF
NA | TRBJ2-7 | TRBV4-1 | TRBD2 | 15 | TGCGCCAGCAGCCAAGAACCCAGCGGGAGGAGCGAGCAGTACTTC | CASSQEPSGRSEQYF
NA | TRBJ2-7 | TRBV18 | TRBD2 | 14 | TGTGCCAGCTCACCCGGGACTAGCGGCTACGAGCAGTACTTC | CASSPGTSGYEQYF
NA | TRBJ2-3 | TRBV15 | TRBD1 | 17 | TGTGCCACCAGCAGAGGACCGTTCGGGACAGGCACAGATACGCAGTATTTT | CATSRGPFGTGTDTQYF
NA | TRBJ2-1 | TRBV5-4 | NA | 15 | TGTGCCAGCAGCTACGGTCTGAGCTCCTACAATGAGCAGTTCTTC | CASSYGLSSYNEQFF
NA | TRBJ2-3 | TRBV23-1 | NA | 12 | TGCGCCAGCAGTAAAGGGGGAGATACGCAGTATTTT | CASSKGGDTQYF
few | TRBJ2-1 | TRBV27 | TRBD2 | 14 | TGTGCCAGCAGTTTGCAGCTAGCGGGCAATGAGCAGTTCTTC | CASSLQLAGNEQFF
NA | TRBJ2-5 | TRBV5-1 | TRBD1 | 15 | TGCGCCAGCAGCCTGGGACAGGGTGTATTAGAAGACCAGTACTTC | CASSLGQGVLEDQYF
NA | TRBJ2-3 | TRBV5-6 | TRBD2 | 17 | TGTGCCAGCAGCACCCAGACTAGCGGGATGATTACAGATACGCAGTATTTT | CASSTQTSGMITDTQYF